The clone carrying this T cell receptor beta chain was seen more than once but under ten times. These data come from a study of blood T cell repertoires in COVID-19. Overall study: Samples of COVID-19 (acute and convalescent) were obtained from the United States, Italy and Spain. In each case, the material was cDNA or gDNA derived from T cells, B-cell-depleted T cells, or PBMCs.

V was shortened by 4 bases and J by 2 bases, with 13 bases between the two germline ends. Germline V gene sequence: CDR1 SGDLS, CDR2 YYNGEE. The length of the CDR3 is 16 residues. In the original processing: Reference gene primers were amplified, and this amplification served to estimate nucleated cell counts. The protocol was immunoSEQ multiplex PCR, while the TCRdb copy is restricted to in-frame clones and leaves out a portion. V, J and clone size are taken as reported in that table, and D and trimming were inferred from the DNA itself. There are roughly 100,000 clones in the sample; 65% to 90% occur only once, and 18% lies in the top ten.

This receptor was identified in a woman of 80 years or more with acute or convalescent COVID-19. This chain uses TRBV9 with TRBJ2-6; D gene unclear. Sequencing was performed on peripheral blood. The CDR3 DNA reads TGTGCCAGCAGCCCTCCCCCCAGGACTGGGGCCAACGTCCTGACTTTC. Its protein product is CASSPPPRTGANVLTF.